Listed below are T cell receptor beta chains from one sample, sequenced in a study of blood T cell repertoires in COVID-19. TCRdb's table, derived via immunoSEQ multiplex PCR, lists solely in-frame clones and lacks some. The repertoire includes some 75,000 clones, over 60% of them detected once, and about 20% sits in the top ten. What was sequenced was peripheral blood. The receptors derive from a woman older than 75 with active or convalescent COVID-19. CDR3s include the opening cysteine and the closing phenylalanine or tryptophan. The D gene is left open where the match is weak. A clone size is listed for some rows: how often the clone was seen (once, few, many), or a class if it is expanded.

V	J	D	size	DNA	CDR3
TRBV28	TRBJ1-5	TRBD1	NA	TGTGCCAGCAGTTTATCAGGGGGCTCTTATCAGCCCCAGCATTTT	CASSLSGGSYQPQHF
TRBV2	TRBJ2-5	NA	once	TGTGCCAGCAAGGGACTCACTACAGAGGAGACCCAGTACTTC	CASKGLTTEETQYF
TRBV6-5	TRBJ1-1	NA	NA	TGTGCCAGCATCCAACGGGGGGGCACTGAAGCTTTCTTT	CASIQRGGTEAFF
TRBV2	TRBJ2-7	NA	NA	TGTGCCAGCAGAGGGGGGGGACAACTCTACGAGCAGTACTTC	CASRGGGQLYEQYF
TRBV4-3	TRBJ2-3	NA	NA	TGCGCCAGCAGCCAAGAAGAGGTCAGCACAGATACGCAGTATTTT	CASSQEEVSTDTQYF
TRBV6-5	TRBJ2-7	TRBD2	once	TGTGCCAGCAGGGGGGGGTCGTACGAGCAGTACTTC	CASRGGSYEQYF
TRBV6-2/TRBV6-3	TRBJ2-3	TRBD2	NA	TGTGCCAGCAGCCGGACTAGCGGGGGGGCCATCAGCACAGATACGCAGTATTTT	CASSRTSGGAISTDTQYF
TRBV4-1	TRBJ2-6	NA	NA	TGCGCCAGCAGCCTCTTGGGGGGATTTGTAGGGGCCAACGTCCTGACTTTC	CASSLLGGFVGANVLTF
TRBV29-1	TRBJ1-2	TRBD1	NA	TGCAGCGCCCAGGGGGCTGGCTATGGCTACACCTTC	CSAQGAGYGYTF
TRBV5-1	TRBJ1-1	NA	NA	TGCGCCAGCAGCTTGGCAGGGATTACTGAAGCTTTCTTT	CASSLAGITEAFF
TRBV27	TRBJ2-7	NA	NA	TGTGCCAGCTCGGCCGCGGGGACAGCCCTTCGCTACGAGCAGTACTTC	CASSAAGTALRYEQYF
TRBV5-1	TRBJ1-1	TRBD1	NA	TGCGCCAGCAGCTTGGCCTCAGGGGGCGCTGAAGCTTTCTTT	CASSLASGGAEAFF
TRBV6-2/TRBV6-3	TRBJ2-2	NA	NA	TGTGCCAGCAGTTATGCAGCCCCGAGGACCGGGGAGCTGTTTTTT	CASSYAAPRTGELFF
TRBV19	TRBJ2-1	NA	few	TGTGCCAGTAGTATAGGCGCAGGGGGGACTGAGCAGTTCTTC	CASSIGAGGTEQFF
TRBV30	TRBJ2-1	NA	NA	TGTGCCTGGGGACCAAACAACAATGAGCAGTTCTTC	CAWGPNNNEQFF
TRBV11-3	TRBJ1-3	NA	few	TGTGCCAGCAGCCGGGGGATTGGAAACACCATATATTTT	CASSRGIGNTIYF
TRBV10-1	TRBJ2-3	NA	few	TGCGCCAGCAGTGGAGTTCGCACAGATACGCAGTATTTT	CASSGVRTDTQYF
TRBV7-9	TRBJ1-2	NA	NA	TGTGCCAGCAGCCACAACACGAACTATGGCTACACCTTC	CASSHNTNYGYTF
TRBV19	TRBJ1-4	TRBD1	NA	TGTGCCAGTAGTTCGGACAGGGGGCCGGAGGAAAAACTGTTTTTT	CASSSDRGPEEKLFF
TRBV27	TRBJ2-7	NA	NA	TGTGCCAGCAGTACCTCGGGATACCACGGCGAGCAGTACTTC	CASSTSGYHGEQYF
TRBV4-1	TRBJ1-2	TRBD1	few	TGCGCCAGCAGCCCGGACAGGGGGAAGTTAGGCTACACCTTC	CASSPDRGKLGYTF
TRBV4-3	TRBJ2-1	NA	NA	TGCGCCAGCAGCCAACAGGGTCCCGACGAGCAGTTCTTC	CASSQQGPDEQFF
TRBV3-1/TRBV3-2	TRBJ2-7	NA	NA	TGTGCCAGCAGCCAAGATCCGGGACAATCCTACGAGCAGTACTTC	CASSQDPGQSYEQYF
TRBV19	TRBJ1-2	NA	NA	TGTGCCAGTAGTGGGAGGACATATGGCTACACCTTC	CASSGRTYGYTF
TRBV6-2/TRBV6-3	TRBJ2-1	TRBD2	NA	TGTGCCAGCAGTTACTCAGCCGGACTAGCGGCGCTCCCCTACAATGAGCAGTTCTTC	CASSYSAGLAALPYNEQFF
TRBV5-1	TRBJ1-3	TRBD1	NA	TGCGCCAGCAGCTTACAGGGGGGAAGGTCTGGAAACACCATATATTTT	CASSLQGGRSGNTIYF
TRBV5-1	TRBJ2-2	NA	NA	TGCGCCAGCAGCTTGAAGAGGGCATTAACCCCAACCACCGGGGAGCTGTTTTTT	CASSLKRALTPTTGELFF
TRBV5-6	TRBJ2-7	NA	once	TGTGCCAGCAGCTTAGGGGACGAGCAGTACTTC	CASSLGDEQYF
TRBV4-3	TRBJ2-1	NA	NA	TGCGCCAGCAGCCAAGATTCTGGGGGGGGGCCCAATGAGCAGTTCTTC	CASSQDSGGGPNEQFF
TRBV5-1	TRBJ1-4	NA	NA	TGCGCCAGCAGCTTTGGACAGACTAATGAAAAACTGTTTTTT	CASSFGQTNEKLFF
TRBV30	TRBJ2-1	NA	few	TGTGCCTGGACCCTAAGGGGGGGCGAGCAGTTCTTC	CAWTLRGGEQFF
TRBV19	TRBJ2-3	NA	NA	TGTGCCAGTAGTAAGTCACTTAACACAGATACGCAGTATTTT	CASSKSLNTDTQYF
TRBV7-8	TRBJ2-5	NA	once	TGTGCCAGCAGCCCACCAGTCCAAGAGACCCAGTACTTC	CASSPPVQETQYF
TRBV4-3	TRBJ1-2	TRBD1	NA	TGCGCCAGCACTACCACCGGGACAGGGGATGGCTACACCTTC	CASTTTGTGDGYTF
TRBV7-2	TRBJ2-1	NA	many	TGTGCCAGCAGCTCGCCCTCGGGGACATTCCTGCAGTTCTTC	CASSSPSGTFLQFF
TRBV6-2/TRBV6-3	TRBJ2-5	TRBD1	NA	TGTGCCAGCAGTCTCGACAGGGGACAGACCCAGTACTTC	CASSLDRGQTQYF
TRBV9	TRBJ2-3	TRBD2	NA	TGTGCCAGCAGCGTAACGGGGGGTACGCAGTATTTT	CASSVTGGTQYF
TRBV4-1	TRBJ2-1	TRBD2	NA	TGCGCCAGCAGTTTGAGCGGGGGTGCATACAATGAGCAGTTCTTC	CASSLSGGAYNEQFF
TRBV6-6	TRBJ1-1	TRBD1	few	TGTGCCAGCCACGGACAGGGAGACACTGAAGCTTTCTTT	CASHGQGDTEAFF
TRBV6-5	TRBJ1-1	NA	NA	TGTGCCAGCAGCCCCAGGGGCGACACTGAAGCTTTCTTT	CASSPRGDTEAFF
TRBV29-1	TRBJ2-7	NA	once	TGCAGCGTTGCCACGGGAAACTACGAGCAGTACTTC	CSVATGNYEQYF
TRBV2	TRBJ1-2	NA	few	TGTGCCAGCAGTGAAATGGCAGGGGTGAGCTATGGCTACACCTTC	CASSEMAGVSYGYTF
TRBV28	TRBJ1-1	NA	NA	TGTGCCAGCAGTTTTGGGACAATGAACACTGAAGCTTTCTTT	CASSFGTMNTEAFF
TRBV5-6	TRBJ1-1	NA	NA	TGTGCCAGCAGCCTACCAGACAGGACGAACACTGAAGCTTTCTTT	CASSLPDRTNTEAFF
TRBV5-5	TRBJ2-1	TRBD1	NA	TGTGCCAGCAGCCAGGGGGCTATCGGAAAATACAATGAGCAGTTCTTC	CASSQGAIGKYNEQFF
TRBV6-1	TRBJ2-7	NA	NA	TGTGCCAGCAGTGAGGGGGCTCCTCCCTCCTACGAGCAGTACTTC	CASSEGAPPSYEQYF
TRBV7-6	TRBJ2-1	TRBD2	NA	TGTGCCAGCAGCCCCCGACGGGACTATGAGTTAAATGAGCAGTTCTTC	CASSPRRDYELNEQFF
TRBV11-2	TRBJ1-4	NA	NA	TGTGCCAGCAGCTTGGACAGTGCAACTAATGAAAAACTGTTTTTT	CASSLDSATNEKLFF
TRBV10-3	TRBJ2-5	NA	NA	TGTGCCATCAGTGATTCTAGAGGGGAGACCCAGTACTTC	CAISDSRGETQYF
TRBV6-4	TRBJ2-2	TRBD2	NA	TGTGCCAGCACCGAGGGACTAGATGGTACCGGGGAGCTGTTTTTT	CASTEGLDGTGELFF
TRBV12-3/TRBV12-4	TRBJ1-1	NA	NA	TGTGCCAGCAGTCCAGGGATTTTTGAAGCTTTCTTT	CASSPGIFEAFF